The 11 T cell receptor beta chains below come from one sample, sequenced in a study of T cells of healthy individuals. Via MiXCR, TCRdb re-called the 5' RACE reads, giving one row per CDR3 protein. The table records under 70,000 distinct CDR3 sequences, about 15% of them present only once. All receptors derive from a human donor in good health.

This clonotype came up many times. This CDR3 reads CASSSGQASTLHF. CDR3 nucleotide sequence: TGTGCCAGCAGCTCGGGACAGGCGTCCACCCTCCACTTT. J is TRBJ1-6 and V is TRBV7-3, with 8 nucleotides matching TRBD1. Trimming removed 4 bases from V and 14 bases from J; junction bases left unmatched: 7. The CDR3 spans 13 residues. CDR1 and CDR2 (germline): SGHTA, FQGTGA.

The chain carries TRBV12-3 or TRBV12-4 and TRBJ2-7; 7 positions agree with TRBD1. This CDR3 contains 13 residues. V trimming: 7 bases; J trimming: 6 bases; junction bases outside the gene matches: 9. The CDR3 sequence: CASNKGGVSEQYF. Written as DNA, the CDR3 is TGTGCCAGCAATAAAGGGGGCGTAAGCGAGCAGTACTTC.

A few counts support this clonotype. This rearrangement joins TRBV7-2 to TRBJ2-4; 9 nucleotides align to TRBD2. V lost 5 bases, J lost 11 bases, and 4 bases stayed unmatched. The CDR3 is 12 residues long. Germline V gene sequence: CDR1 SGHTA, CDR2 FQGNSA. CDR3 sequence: CASSISGGFQYF. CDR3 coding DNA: TGTGCCAGCAGCATTAGCGGGGGATTTCAGTACTTC.

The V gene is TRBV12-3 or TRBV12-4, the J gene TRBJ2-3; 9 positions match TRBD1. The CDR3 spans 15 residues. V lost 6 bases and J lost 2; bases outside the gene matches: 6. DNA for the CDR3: TGTGCCAGCAGCCCGGGACAGGGCTCCACAGATACGCAGTATTTT. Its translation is CASSPGQGSTDTQYF.

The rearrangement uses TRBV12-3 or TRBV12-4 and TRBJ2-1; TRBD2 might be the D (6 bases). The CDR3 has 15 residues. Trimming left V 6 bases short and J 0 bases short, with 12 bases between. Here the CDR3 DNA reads TGTGCCAGCAGCGCCGGGACTCCCTCCTACAATGAGCAGTTCTTC. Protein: CASSAGTPSYNEQFF.

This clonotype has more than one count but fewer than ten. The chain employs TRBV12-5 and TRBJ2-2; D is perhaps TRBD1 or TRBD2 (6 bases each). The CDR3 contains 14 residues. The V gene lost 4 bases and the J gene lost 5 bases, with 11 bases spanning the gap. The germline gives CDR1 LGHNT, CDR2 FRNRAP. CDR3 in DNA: TGTGCTAGTGGTTCGAGGGGGGAAACCGGGGAGCTGTTTTTT. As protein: CASGSRGETGELFF.

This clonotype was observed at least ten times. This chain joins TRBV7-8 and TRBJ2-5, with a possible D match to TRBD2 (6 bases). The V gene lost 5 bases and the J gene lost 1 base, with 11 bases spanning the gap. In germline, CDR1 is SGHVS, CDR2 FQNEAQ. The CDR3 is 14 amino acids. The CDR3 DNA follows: TGTGCCAGCAGCAATCCTAGCGTCCAAGAGACCCAGTACTTC. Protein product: CASSNPSVQETQYF.

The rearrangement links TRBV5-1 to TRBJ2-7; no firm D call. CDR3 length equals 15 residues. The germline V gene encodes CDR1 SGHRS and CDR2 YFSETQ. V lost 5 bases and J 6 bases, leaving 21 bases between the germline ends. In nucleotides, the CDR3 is TGCGCCAGCAGTCCCGTTCGACTGGAATTAGGCGAGCAGTACTTC. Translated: CASSPVRLELGEQYF.

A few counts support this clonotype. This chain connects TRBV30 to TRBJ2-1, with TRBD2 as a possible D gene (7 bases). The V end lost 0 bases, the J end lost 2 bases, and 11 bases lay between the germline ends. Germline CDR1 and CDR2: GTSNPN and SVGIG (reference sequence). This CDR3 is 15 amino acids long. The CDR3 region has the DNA TGTGCCTGGAGTGTAGGGGGGGGGACCTACAATGAGCAGTTCTTC. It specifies CAWSVGGGTYNEQFF.

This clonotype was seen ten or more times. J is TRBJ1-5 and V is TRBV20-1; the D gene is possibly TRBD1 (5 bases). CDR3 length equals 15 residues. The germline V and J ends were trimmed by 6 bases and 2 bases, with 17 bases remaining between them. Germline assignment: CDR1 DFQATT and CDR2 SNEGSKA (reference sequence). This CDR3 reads CSARLGTRGNQPQHF. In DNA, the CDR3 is TGCAGTGCCCGACTCGGGACTCGGGGCAATCAGCCCCAGCATTTT.

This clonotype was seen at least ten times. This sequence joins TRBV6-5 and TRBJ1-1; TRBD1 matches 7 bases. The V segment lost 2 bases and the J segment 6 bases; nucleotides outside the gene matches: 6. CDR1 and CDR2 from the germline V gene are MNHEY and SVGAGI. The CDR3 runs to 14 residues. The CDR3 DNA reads TGTGCCAGCAGTTACGCGAGGGGGCCGGCTGAAGCTTTCTTT. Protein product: CASSYARGPAEAFF.